Below, 10 T cell receptor beta chains from the same sample are listed, as sequenced in a study of blood T cell repertoires in COVID-19. TCRdb keeps only in-frame clones here, not all; method: immunoSEQ multiplex PCR. The sample lists over 150,000 clones, 80% occurring once. Sample: PBMCs or T cells enriched from blood (not recorded which). The receptor set was obtained from an older woman who had recovered from COVID-19.

This chain uses TRBV5-1 with TRBJ2-5, with 9 bases lining up with TRBD2. V was clipped by 3 bases and J by 5 bases; unmatched bases: 11. CDR3 length: 16 amino acids. Germline CDR1 reads SGHRS; CDR2 reads YFSETQ. The DNA for the CDR3 is TGCGCCAGCAGCTGGGGACGTATAGCGGGGGATGAGACCCAGTACTTC. Translating gives CASSWGRIAGDETQYF.

The chain couples TRBV7-8 to TRBJ2-1, with TRBD2 matching 11 bases. This CDR3 has 19 residues. Looked up from germline, CDR1 is SGHVS and CDR2 is FQNEAQ. Germline trimming cut 1 base from V and 7 bases from J; bases unmatched to any gene: 15. This chain's CDR3 is CASSLGRGSGGARRNEQFF. The CDR3 DNA is TGTGCCAGCAGCTTAGGTCGGGGTAGCGGGGGGGCAAGGAGGAATGAGCAGTTCTTC.

CDR3 sequence reads: CASSLNPGVRDNEQFF. CDR3 nucleotides: TGTGCCAGTAGTCTTAATCCAGGGGTCCGAGACAATGAGCAGTTCTTC. This rearrangement joins TRBV19 to TRBJ2-1; perhaps TRBD1 as D (6 bases). Germline lookup yields CDR1 LNHDA and CDR2 SQIVND (reference sequence). The V end lost 5 bases, the J end lost 5 bases, and 19 bases lay between the germline ends. This CDR3 has 16 residues.

V gene TRBV4-1 combines with J gene TRBJ2-1; 11 positions match TRBD2. This CDR3 comprises 15 residues. V dropped 4 bases and J dropped 5; count of bases not matched to a gene: 4. The V gene's germline CDR1 is MGHRA and CDR2 YSYEKL. The DNA for the CDR3 is TGCGCCAGCAGCCTGCTAGCGGGGGGCGACAATGAGCAGTTCTTC. Translated: CASSLLAGGDNEQFF.

V gene TRBV4-2 combines with J gene TRBJ1-5, with no clear D. V was pared by 5 bases and J by 0 bases, with 20 bases between. There are 18 residues in the CDR3. Germline V gives CDR1 LGHNA, CDR2 YNFKEQ. CDR3 protein: CASSSRVRSENSNQPQHF. The CDR3 DNA reads as TGTGCCAGCAGCTCACGGGTCCGTTCCGAGAATAGCAATCAGCCCCAGCATTTT.

V usage is TRBV2 and J usage is TRBJ1-1; TRBD1 agrees at 7 bases. The CDR3 spans 14 residues. With V trimmed by 6 bases and J by 6 bases, 10 bases remained unmatched. Germline V CDR1 and CDR2: SNHLY, FYNNEI. This CDR3 reads CASSSGTEVAEAFF. Written as DNA, the CDR3 is TGTGCCAGCAGCTCCGGGACAGAGGTCGCTGAAGCTTTCTTT.

This CDR3 reads CASSPPGTGFGNNQPQHF. CDR3 coding DNA: TGTGCCAGCTCACCACCGGGGACAGGGTTTGGGAACAATCAGCCCCAGCATTTT. The V call is TRBV18, the J call TRBJ1-5; 9 nucleotides align to TRBD1. The CDR3 loop spans 18 amino acids. Trimming cost V 0 bases and J 3 bases; bases outside gene matches: 9. Germline loops: CDR1 KGHSH, CDR2 LQKENI.

The rearrangement uses TRBV13 and TRBJ2-5; 11 bases are a match to TRBD2. The CDR3 sequence is 14 residues long. The germline CDR1 and CDR2 sequences are PRHDT and FYEKMQ (reference sequence). Trimming removed 5 bases from V and 2 bases from J; junction bases left unmatched: 1. CDR3 region: CASSASGRQETQYF. The CDR3 nucleotides are TGTGCCAGCAGCGCTAGCGGGAGGCAAGAGACCCAGTACTTC.

V and J are TRBV9 and TRBJ2-7; the D gene is possibly TRBD1 (6 bases). The V and J ends lost 2 bases and 0 bases respectively, with 9 bases between them. Germline V gives CDR1 SGDLS, CDR2 YYNGEE. This CDR3 region has 14 residues. The CDR3 loop reads CASSVRDTSYEQYF. CDR3 bases: TGTGCCAGCAGCGTCCGGGACACCTCCTACGAGCAGTACTTC.

The chain is built from TRBV30 and TRBJ1-5; tentative D call: TRBD1 (6 bases). Per germline, CDR1 GTSNPN and CDR2 SVGIG (reference sequence). V lost 3 bases and J 4 bases, leaving 13 bases between the germline ends. The CDR3 has 14 amino acids. The CDR3 sequence: CAWSPDSRNQPQHF. The DNA of the CDR3 is TGTGCCTGGAGCCCGGACAGTCGAAATCAGCCCCAGCATTTT.